The next 29 T cell receptor beta chains were all read from a single sample in a study of T cells in Graves' hyperthyroidism and ophthalmopathy. Researchers took RNA transcripts and amplified the TCR beta CDR3 regions from them. First-round RT-PCR targeting the TCR CDR3 was performed with the HTBI primer set. A single record per CDR3 protein comes from TCRdb applying MiXCR to the multiplex PCR reads. The sample lists some 770,000 distinct CDR3 sequences, about a sixth occurring once. Sequenced: blood. These receptors were taken from a man younger than 35 with Graves' hyperthyroidism.

This clonotype showed up many times. The rearrangement joins TRBV27 to TRBJ2-1; 14 nucleotides line up with TRBD2. The germline V gene has CDR1 MNHEY and CDR2 SMNVEV (reference sequence). The CDR3 has 16 amino acids. V lost 5 bases, J lost 7 bases, and 7 bases stayed unmatched. This CDR3 reads CASSTRLAGGGNEQFF. CDR3 DNA sequence: TGTGCCAGCAGTACACGACTAGCGGGAGGGGGTAATGAGCAGTTCTTC.

A few counts support this clonotype. An end of the junction differs from the germline gene, which may be a read error. The rearrangement uses TRBV6-2 or TRBV6-3 and TRBJ2-3; the match to TRBD2 covers 7 bases. Germline V lookup: CDR1 MNHEY, CDR2 SVGEGT. The CDR3 contains 13 residues. This CDR3 reads CASRAGVADTQYF. The CDR3 DNA follows: TGTGCAAGCAGGGCGGGAGTGGCAGATACGCAGTATTTT.

A few counts support this clonotype. The J gene is TRBJ2-7, the V gene TRBV28; tentatively, D is TRBD1 (6 bases). Looked up from germline, CDR1 is MDHEN and CDR2 is SYDVKM. CDR3 length: 14 residues. Trimming removed 6 bases at V and 1 base at J, with 13 bases between. The CDR3 DNA follows: TGTGCCAGCAGCTACAGGGTGAAGTCCTACGAGCAGTACTTC. This sequence encodes CASSYRVKSYEQYF. Full variable domain (remainder filled in from reference TRBV28 and TRBJ2-7): DVKVTQSSRYLVKRTGEKVFLECVQDMDHENMFWYRQDPGLGLRLIYFSYDVKMKEKGDIPEGYSVSREKKERFSLILESASTNQTSMYLCASSYRVKSYEQYFGPGTRLTVT.

This rearrangement joins TRBV18 to TRBJ2-5; D gene unclear. Germline-derived CDR1 and CDR2 are KGHSH and LQKENI. CDR3 size: 15 residues. V lost 0 bases to trimming and J lost 5 bases, with 13 bases between them. The CDR3 nucleotides are TGTGCCAGCTCACCACCGGGCGCTGGTCGGGAGACCCAGTACTTC. Amino acid sequence: CASSPPGAGRETQYF.

This clonotype showed up many times. CDR3: CASVDTVRAGELFF. In DNA, the CDR3 is TGTGCCAGCGTTGACACGGTCAGGGCCGGGGAGCTGTTTTTT. The chain uses TRBV12-3 or TRBV12-4 and TRBJ2-2; tentative D call: TRBD1 (5 bases). The CDR3 has 14 amino acids. The V end was cut by 8 bases, the J end by 6 bases, with 16 bases between.

This clonotype was detected a few times. The V call is TRBV3-1, the J call TRBJ2-6; 7 bases match TRBD1. CDR1 and CDR2 from the germline V gene are LGHDT and YNNKEL (reference sequence). Losses at the gene ends were 4 bases for V and 0 bases for J; bases not matched to a gene: 15. This CDR3 has 20 amino acids. The CDR3 loop is CASSPYHGQASFSGANVLTF. The CDR3, as DNA: TGTGCCAGCAGCCCCTACCATGGACAGGCCTCTTTCTCTGGGGCCAACGTCCTGACTTTC. Looking up the rest from reference TRBV3-1 and TRBJ2-6 gives the full variable domain: DTAVSQTPKYLVTQMGNDKSIKCEQNLGHDTMYWYKQDSKKFLKIMFSYNNKELIINETVPNRFSPKSPDKAHLNLHINSLELGDSAVYFCASSPYHGQASFSGANVLTFGAGSRLTVL.

The chain links TRBV9 to TRBJ2-1; perhaps D is TRBD1 or TRBD2 (6 bases each). Trimming removed 4 bases at V and 8 bases at J, with 19 bases between. CDR3 length equals 15 residues. Germline V gene lookup returns CDR1 SGDLS and CDR2 YYNGEE. CDR3 residues: CASSQVGGRVDEQFF. DNA of the CDR3: TGTGCCAGCAGCCAGGTGGGGGGCCGCGTTGATGAGCAGTTCTTC. The full variable domain, in which reference TRBV9 and TRBJ2-1 provide the parts outside the CDR3, is DSGVTQTPKHLITATGQRVTLRCSPRSGDLSVYWYQQSLDQGLQFLIQYYNGEERAKGNILERFSAQQFPDLHSELNLSSLELGDSALYFCASSQVGGRVDEQFFGPGTRLTVL.

This clonotype was seen only once. The genes are TRBV9 and TRBJ2-7; no firm D call. Trimming removed 0 bases from V and 0 bases from J, with 10 bases in between. Germline values: CDR1 SGDLS, CDR2 YYNGEE. The CDR3 runs to 15 residues. Written as DNA, the CDR3 is TGTGCCAGCAGCGTAGGTTTGTCTTCCTCCTACGAGCAGTACTTC. Amino acids: CASSVGLSSSYEQYF.

This clonotype was found many times. This chain links TRBV29-1 with TRBJ2-7, with 13 bases lining up with TRBD2. There are 13 residues in the CDR3. V shed 4 bases, J shed 6 bases, and the junction held 3 bases outside the gene matches. Germline V gives CDR1 SQVTM, CDR2 ANQGSEA. CDR3 loop: CSVVRLAGGEQYF. In nucleotides, the CDR3 is TGCAGCGTTGTTCGACTAGCGGGAGGCGAGCAGTACTTC.

The chain links TRBV7-9 to TRBJ1-2; D not resolved. V lost 1 base and J 1 base, leaving 10 bases between the germline ends. This CDR3 is built from 15 residues. Germline values: CDR1 SEHNR, CDR2 FQNEAQ (reference sequence). The DNA for the CDR3 is TGTGCCAGCAGCTTAGATGCAGGTGTTAACTATGGCTACACCTTC. It codes for CASSLDAGVNYGYTF.

In its sample, this clonotype was seen many times. The genes are TRBV11-2 and TRBJ2-7; D is unclear. Germline assignment: CDR1 SGHAT and CDR2 FQNNGV. The V end lost 0 bases, the J end lost 2 bases, and 8 bases lay between the germline ends. The CDR3 covers 14 residues. The CDR3 DNA follows: TGTGCCAGCAGCTTAGATAAGGGTGCCTACGAGCAGTACTTC. It codes for CASSLDKGAYEQYF.

This clonotype was seen at least ten times. This rearrangement joins TRBV28 to TRBJ2-5, with D maybe TRBD1 (5 bases). Per germline, CDR1 MDHEN and CDR2 SYDVKM. The CDR3 totals 13 residues. With 4 bases removed from V and 4 bases from J, the gap between germline ends came to 10 bases. Here the CDR3 reads CASSSKGLETQYF. The CDR3 DNA sequence: TGTGCCAGCAGTTCCAAGGGGCTAGAGACCCAGTACTTC.

The table lists this clonotype with many counts. The chain has TRBV20-1 and TRBJ2-7; a possible D gene is TRBD2 (6 bases). V gave up 0 bases and J gave up 0 bases, with 9 bases separating them. Germline CDR1 is DFQATT and CDR2 is SNEGSKA (reference sequence). This CDR3 comprises 14 residues. CDR3 loop: CSARDVGLSYEQYF. The CDR3 nucleotides are TGCAGTGCTAGAGATGTGGGACTCTCCTACGAGCAGTACTTC.

This clonotype occurred many times. The chain carries TRBV12-3 or TRBV12-4 and TRBJ2-1, with a possible D match to TRBD1 (5 bases). Trimming shortened V by 3 bases and J by 0 bases, and 9 bases separated the two germline ends. The CDR3 covers 15 residues. This CDR3 is CASSFRAASYNEQFF. The DNA for the CDR3 is TGTGCCAGCAGTTTCAGGGCGGCCTCCTACAATGAGCAGTTCTTC.

This clonotype was seen at least ten times. This sequence joins TRBV6-2 or TRBV6-3 and TRBJ1-5; D call uncertain. The CDR3 has 13 residues. Germline V CDR1 and CDR2: MNHEY, SVGEGT. Trimming removed 4 bases at V and 9 bases at J, with 13 bases between. The CDR3 spells CASSLTQDPPQHF. CDR3 DNA: TGTGCCAGCAGTTTAACGCAGGATCCGCCCCAGCATTTT.

This clonotype was seen ten or more times. This rearrangement joins TRBV3-1 to TRBJ2-7; maybe TRBD2 (6 bases). This CDR3 is built from 13 residues. V lost 0 bases and J 4 bases, leaving 7 bases between the germline ends. The germline CDR1 and CDR2 sequences are LGHDT and YNNKEL (reference sequence). The CDR3 DNA sequence: TGTGCCAGCAGCCAAGACGGGGGATACGAGCAGTACTTC. Encoded protein: CASSQDGGYEQYF.

This clonotype was detected ten times or more. The chain links TRBV28 to TRBJ2-1, with 9 bases identical to TRBD2. Trimming took 6 bases from V and 8 from J; bases not matched to a gene: 14. This CDR3 spans 16 amino acids. Germline loops: CDR1 MDHEN, CDR2 SYDVKM. Here the CDR3 DNA reads TGTGCCAGCAGCCTACTTGGGCGGGAGGGCCAGGATGAGCAGTTCTTC. Amino acid sequence: CASSLLGREGQDEQFF.

This clonotype has a count of ten or more. The chain employs TRBV11-2 and TRBJ2-7; D is unclear. V lost 7 bases, J lost 2 bases, and 9 bases lay in between. There are 12 residues in the CDR3. CDR1 is SGHAT, CDR2 FQNNGV, per germline. The CDR3 DNA sequence: TGTGCCAGCACTGACGGTACCTACGAGCAGTACTTC. It translates to CASTDGTYEQYF. Filled out from reference TRBV11-2 and TRBJ2-7, the complete variable domain reads EAGVAQSPRYKIIEKRQSVAFWCNPISGHATLYWYQQILGQGPKLLIQFQNNGVVDDSQLPKDRFSAERLKGVDSTLKIQPAKLEDSAVYLCASTDGTYEQYFGPGTRLTVT.

At least ten counts were recorded for this clonotype. The chain recombines TRBV10-3 with TRBJ2-4; 9 nucleotides match TRBD2. The germline V gene encodes CDR1 ENHRY and CDR2 SYGVKD. CDR3 size: 13 residues. V was clipped by 6 bases and J by 5 bases; unmatched bases: 2. In DNA form, the CDR3 reads TGTGCCATCAGAGAGCGGGAGGAAAACATTCAGTACTTC. Residues: CAIREREENIQYF.

In this sample, this clonotype turned up many times. The rearrangement joins TRBV28 to TRBJ2-4; 8 bases fit TRBD1. Germline V gene sequence: CDR1 MDHEN, CDR2 SYDVKM. The trim removed 3 bases at V and 5 bases at J, leaving 6 bases unmatched. The CDR3 covers 15 residues. The CDR3 nucleotides are TGTGCCAGCAGTTTCCAGACAGGGGCCGAAAACATTCAGTACTTC. Amino acids: CASSFQTGAENIQYF.

The CDR3 loop is CASSGLAGGAINIQYF. The CDR3, as DNA: TGTGCCAGCTCGGGACTAGCGGGAGGCGCGATAAACATTCAGTACTTC. V and J are TRBV27 and TRBJ2-4, with 15 bases fitting TRBD2. V lost 8 bases, J lost 6 bases, and 8 bases stayed unmatched. The CDR3 contains 16 residues. Germline CDR1 MNHEY, CDR2 SMNVEV (reference sequence).

This clonotype has ten or more counts. V is TRBV12-3 or TRBV12-4 and J is TRBJ2-1, with 13 positions matching TRBD2. Trimming at V came to 7 bases and at J to 6 bases, leaving 6 bases not matched to a gene. CDR3 length: 15 amino acids. CDR3 DNA sequence: TGTGCCAGCACCAAGGGGACTAGCGGGATCAATGAGCAGTTCTTC. This translates into CASTKGTSGINEQFF.

This clonotype was detected only a few times. The chain carries TRBV30 and TRBJ2-3; 9 bases line up with TRBD2. This CDR3 contains 11 residues. Trimming at V came to 5 bases and at J to 10 bases, leaving 4 bases not matched to a gene. From germline, CDR1 is GTSNPN and CDR2 SVGIG (reference sequence). Here the CDR3 reads CAWDIAGAQYF. For the CDR3, the DNA is TGTGCCTGGGACATAGCGGGAGCGCAGTATTTT.

This chain joins TRBV5-1 and TRBJ1-3; D may be TRBD1 (6 bases). Deletions cut 4 bases from V and 2 bases from J, with 10 bases between. The CDR3 totals 14 residues. Germline CDR1 reads SGHRS; CDR2 reads YFSETQ. As DNA, the CDR3 is TGCGCCAGCAGCGCCAACAGGGCTGGAAACACCATATATTTT. Its protein product is CASSANRAGNTIYF.

This clonotype has a count of ten or more. The V call is TRBV28, the J call TRBJ1-1; tentative D call: TRBD1 (5 bases). This CDR3 region has 14 residues. CDR1 is MDHEN, CDR2 SYDVKM, per germline. V was pared by 4 bases and J by 11 bases, with 20 bases between. The CDR3 spells CASSYPGLPSGAFF. The CDR3, as DNA: TGTGCCAGCAGTTACCCGGGACTTCCATCGGGGGCTTTCTTT.

This clonotype was seen repeatedly, ten times or more. The genes are TRBV5-1 and TRBJ2-7, with 10 bases fitting TRBD1. Germline lookup yields CDR1 SGHRS and CDR2 YFSETQ. The ends lost 3 bases at V and 7 bases at J; junction bases unmatched: 10. This CDR3 spans 15 amino acids. The CDR3 DNA reads TGCGCCAGCAGCTATACCGGGACAGGGGTCGGGGAGCAGTACTTC. Protein: CASSYTGTGVGEQYF.

The chain recombines TRBV20-1 with TRBJ1-1; D unclear. The CDR3 loop spans 13 amino acids. In germline, CDR1 is DFQATT, CDR2 SNEGSKA (reference sequence). V was cut by 4 bases and J by 1 base, with 10 bases left in between. As DNA, the CDR3 is TGCAGTGCTATGCAAACAACGAACACTGAAGCTTTCTTT. Translated, it gives CSAMQTTNTEAFF.

This clonotype was detected a few times. This chain uses TRBV2 with TRBJ2-2; D ambiguous. The germline CDR1 and CDR2 sequences are SNHLY and FYNNEI. The CDR3 is 15 residues long. The V gene lost 6 bases and the J gene lost 3 bases, with 14 bases spanning the gap. The CDR3 sequence: CASSETRQYTGELFF. The CDR3 coding sequence is TGTGCCAGCAGCGAGACAAGACAATACACCGGGGAGCTGTTTTTT. The full variable domain, with the rest looked up from reference TRBV2 and TRBJ2-2, is EPEVTQTPSHQVTQMGQEVILRCVPISNHLYFYWYRQILGQKVEFLVSFYNNEISEKSEIFDDQFSVERPDGSNFTLKIRSTKLEDSAMYFCASSETRQYTGELFFGEGSRLTVL.

This clonotype was detected ten times or more. The chain couples TRBV2 to TRBJ2-7; D is perhaps TRBD1 (5 bases). The CDR3 totals 16 residues. V dropped 2 bases and J dropped 0 bases, with 14 bases sitting between them. Looked up from germline, CDR1 is SNHLY and CDR2 is FYNNEI. CDR3 bases: TGTGCCAGCAGTGAATGGCAGGGCCGTTACTCCTACGAGCAGTACTTC. Protein: CASSEWQGRYSYEQYF.